The 25 T cell receptor beta chains reported below all come from one sample, sequenced in a study of blood T cell repertoires in COVID-19. Here immunoSEQ multiplex PCR was the method, and the copy in TCRdb shows in-frame clones only, minus some. The sample has around 260,000 clones; approximately 81% are singletons. The sequencing input was peripheral blood. Receptors were obtained from a man between 60 and 75 years old with acute or convalescent COVID-19.

The chain carries TRBV7-8 and TRBJ2-3, with TRBD1 identical over 8 bases. V gave up 1 base and J gave up 9 bases; unmatched junction bases: 21. In germline, CDR1 is SGHVS, CDR2 FQNEAQ. This CDR3 is 19 amino acids long. The CDR3 sequence is CASSLGEQGVSQRMRTQYF. The CDR3 region has the DNA TGTGCCAGCAGCTTAGGGGAACAGGGGGTGAGCCAACGAATGAGGACGCAGTATTTT.

This clone turned up a few times. This chain joins TRBV6-5 and TRBJ2-7; 7 bases align to TRBD1. V was pared by 0 bases and J by 3 bases, with 8 bases of the junction left unmatched. Germline values: CDR1 MNHEY, CDR2 SVGAGI. CDR3 length equals 16 residues. The CDR3 bases are TGTGCCAGCAGTTACTCAGGGACAGTGAGCTTCTACGAGCAGTACTTC. This encodes CASSYSGTVSFYEQYF.

The DNA for the CDR3 is TGTGCCAGCAGCGGGGGAGGACAGGGTGTCGGTCAGCCCCAGCATTTT. This encodes CASSGGGQGVGQPQHF. This chain links TRBV7-9 with TRBJ1-5; 8 bases line up with TRBD1. The CDR3 is 16 residues long. Trimming at V came to 5 bases and at J to 6 bases, leaving 12 bases not matched to a gene. Germline loops: CDR1 SEHNR, CDR2 FQNEAQ (reference sequence).

The chain is built from TRBV4-1 and TRBJ1-5, with unresolved D. The germline V and J ends were trimmed by 2 bases and 2 bases, with 4 bases remaining between them. This CDR3 has 13 amino acids. Germline V lookup: CDR1 MGHRA, CDR2 YSYEKL. The CDR3 bases are TGCGCCAGCAGCCAACCGGGCAATCAGCCCCAGCATTTT. Translated, it gives CASSQPGNQPQHF.

This rearrangement joins TRBV10-2 to TRBJ2-7; D unresolved. The CDR3 totals 14 residues. Germline V gene sequence: CDR1 WSHSY, CDR2 SAAADI. V lost 8 bases and J lost 0, with 14 bases in between. The CDR3 sequence: CASRQSLSSYEQYF. The CDR3 bases are TGCGCCAGCCGACAATCCCTTAGCTCCTACGAGCAGTACTTC.

V and J are TRBV2 and TRBJ1-2, with 9 bases that match TRBD1. There are 16 residues in the CDR3. Germline values: CDR1 SNHLY, CDR2 FYNNEI. The junction had 14 bases not matched to a gene; V was cut back by 7 bases and J by 5 bases. In DNA form, the CDR3 reads TGTGCCAGCAAACCAGGAACAGGGGGCTCTCGTTATGGCTACACCTTC. This translates into CASKPGTGGSRYGYTF. The variable domain in full, completed from reference TRBV2 and TRBJ1-2, reads EPEVTQTPSHQVTQMGQEVILRCVPISNHLYFYWYRQILGQKVEFLVSFYNNEISEKSEIFDDQFSVERPDGSNFTLKIRSTKLEDSAMYFCASKPGTGGSRYGYTFGSGTRLTVV.

V usage is TRBV6-5 and J usage is TRBJ1-2; D remains ambiguous. The CDR3 is 16 residues long. Germline lookup yields CDR1 MNHEY and CDR2 SVGAGI. The V and J ends lost 0 bases and 0 bases respectively, with 11 bases between them. The CDR3 DNA follows: TGTGCCAGCAGTTACTCGAGCGGCACTTCTAACTATGGCTACACCTTC. Translating gives CASSYSSGTSNYGYTF.

The chain employs TRBV18 and TRBJ1-2; TRBD1 aligns across 8 bases. This CDR3 is built from 17 residues. J lost 4 bases, V lost 4 bases, and 14 bases had no gene match. The V gene's germline CDR1 is KGHSH and CDR2 LQKENI. The CDR3, as DNA: TGTGCCAGCTCACTCACCGCATCCGGGACAGGACGCTATGGCTACACCTTC. This sequence encodes CASSLTASGTGRYGYTF.

The sample holds a few counts of this clone. The CDR3 sequence is CSATDFPYEQYF. Here the CDR3 DNA reads TGCAGTGCTACTGACTTTCCCTACGAGCAGTACTTC. This sequence joins TRBV20-1 and TRBJ2-7; no clear D. The germline CDR1 and CDR2 sequences are DFQATT and SNEGSKA (reference sequence). The CDR3 totals 12 residues. Trimming shortened V by 4 bases and J by 2 bases, and 9 bases separated the two germline ends.

A note on this clone: At one end, the junction sequence differs from germline, possibly due to a read error. Other DNA sequences in this specimen translate into the identical CDR3. The chain couples TRBV3-1 (or the pseudogene TRBV3-2) to TRBJ2-4, with D perhaps TRBD1 (5 bases). CDR3 length: 14 amino acids. Germline assignment: CDR1 LGHDT and CDR2 YNNKEL (reference sequence). The CDR3 DNA is TGTGCCAGTAGCCAAAAGGGGTTTTCCAACATTCAGTACTTC. Protein sequence: CASSQKGFSNIQYF.

The rearrangement links TRBV27 to TRBJ2-3, with TRBD1 as a possible D gene (6 bases). The germline CDR1 and CDR2 sequences are MNHEY and SMNVEV (reference sequence). CDR3 length: 15 amino acids. The germline V and J ends were trimmed by 6 bases and 1 base, with 14 bases remaining between them. CDR3 protein: CASRGVWGRTDTQYF. The DNA of the CDR3 is TGTGCCAGCAGGGGGGTCTGGGGGCGCACAGATACGCAGTATTTT.

The chain is built from TRBV27 and TRBJ1-3; 9 positions match TRBD1. Germline CDR1 MNHEY, CDR2 SMNVEV (reference sequence). The CDR3 is 15 residues long. V shed 2 bases and J 7 bases; nucleotides not matched to a gene: 6. The DNA for the CDR3 is TGTGCCAGCAGTTTACACGGACAGGGGAGGAACACCATATATTTT. Translated: CASSLHGQGRNTIYF.

This clone has only one observation. V is TRBV5-1 and J is TRBJ1-1; D call uncertain. CDR1 is SGHRS and CDR2 is YFSETQ in the germline V gene. This CDR3 contains 13 residues. V was clipped by 6 bases and J by 0 bases, with 9 bases between them. CDR3: CASTESVNTEAFF. CDR3 in DNA: TGCGCCAGCACTGAATCGGTGAACACTGAAGCTTTCTTT.

This clone came up a few times. This chain joins TRBV3-1 (or the pseudogene TRBV3-2) and TRBJ2-7; 10 nucleotides align to TRBD2. The germline V gene has CDR1 LGHDT and CDR2 YNNKEL (reference sequence). The CDR3 spans 14 residues. The V and J ends lost 6 bases and 2 bases, in that order; junction bases with no gene match: 4. Here the CDR3 reads CASSLSGRTYEQYF. The DNA for the CDR3 is TGTGCCAGCAGTCTTAGCGGGAGGACCTACGAGCAGTACTTC.

In this sample, this clone turned up once. The genes are TRBV7-9 and TRBJ2-1, with 7 bases matching TRBD2. CDR3 length equals 15 residues. From germline, CDR1 is SEHNR and CDR2 FQNEAQ (reference sequence). Unmatched junction bases numbered 6, after V lost 5 bases and J lost 2 bases. CDR3 nucleotide sequence: TGTGCCAGCAGCCAGTCGGGAGGTGCCTACAATGAGCAGTTCTTC. This gives the protein CASSQSGGAYNEQFF.

There are a few counts of this clone. The chain has TRBV18 and TRBJ2-7; tentative D call: TRBD2 (7 bases). Germline V lookup: CDR1 KGHSH, CDR2 LQKENI. V lost 3 bases and J lost 7, with 19 bases in between. The CDR3 sequence is 15 residues long. CDR3 loop: CASSPATGAGEEQYF. DNA for the CDR3: TGTGCCAGCTCACCTGCGACGGGGGCGGGGGAAGAGCAGTACTTC.

The rearrangement joins TRBV5-6 to TRBJ1-1; D ambiguous. CDR1 is SGHDT, CDR2 YYEEEE, per germline. V dropped 2 bases and J dropped 2 bases, with 16 bases sitting between them. This CDR3 contains 16 residues. The CDR3 nucleotides read TGTGCCAGCAGCTTTGGGCCTCGGATTACCAACACTGAAGCTTTCTTT. Amino acids: CASSFGPRITNTEAFF. Full variable domain (outside the CDR3, taken from reference TRBV5-6 and TRBJ1-1): DAGVTQSPTHLIKTRGQQVTLRCSPKSGHDTVSWYQQALGQGPQFIFQYYEEEERQRGNFPDRFSGHQFPNYSSELNVNALLLGDSALYLCASSFGPRITNTEAFFGQGTRLTVV.

V and J are TRBV19 and TRBJ2-3, with 11 bases fitting TRBD2. The CDR3 consists of 19 residues. Germline assignment: CDR1 LNHDA and CDR2 SQIVND (reference sequence). V gave up 1 base and J gave up 0 bases; unmatched junction bases: 9. CDR3 DNA sequence: TGTGCCAGTAGTATAGGAAAGGGACTAGCGGACCCTAGCACAGATACGCAGTATTTT. This codes for CASSIGKGLADPSTDTQYF.

This chain uses TRBV7-2 with TRBJ2-7, with D hard to call. Germline CDR1 reads SGHTA; CDR2 reads FQGNSA. The V end was cut by 1 base, the J end by 3 bases, with 10 bases between. The CDR3 extends over 14 amino acids. DNA for the CDR3: TGTGCCAGCAGCTTAGTCGCGACGGGCTACGAGCAGTACTTC. This gives the protein CASSLVATGYEQYF.

The genes are TRBV2 and TRBJ1-4; weak D call: TRBD1 (5 bases). CDR3 size: 15 residues. V lost 8 bases, J lost 3 bases, and 16 bases lay in between. Germline V gene lookup returns CDR1 SNHLY and CDR2 FYNNEI. The chain's CDR3 is CASVEQGRANEKLFF. The CDR3 nucleotides are TGTGCCAGCGTTGAGCAGGGAAGAGCTAATGAAAAACTGTTTTTT.

CDR3 nucleotide sequence: TGTGCCAGTGGGAGGGGGGGCGATCAGCCCCAGCATTTT. Translating gives CASGRGGDQPQHF. The chain links TRBV19 to TRBJ1-5; D might be TRBD1 (6 bases). Germline CDR1 LNHDA, CDR2 SQIVND (reference sequence). The CDR3 consists of 13 residues. V was shortened by 8 bases and J by 5 bases, with 13 bases between the two germline ends.

This clone was counted at least ten times. This chain joins TRBV28 and TRBJ1-2; 9 positions agree with TRBD1. V lost 5 bases, J lost 7 bases, and 11 bases stayed unmatched. Germline V gene lookup returns CDR1 MDHEN and CDR2 SYDVKM. The CDR3 length is 15 residues. This chain's CDR3 is CASSDNRGRPGGYTF. As DNA, the CDR3 is TGTGCCAGCAGTGACAACAGGGGGCGCCCGGGTGGCTACACCTTC.

The chain combines TRBV28 with TRBJ2-3, with 7 bases matching TRBD2. The germline gives CDR1 MDHEN, CDR2 SYDVKM. V gave up 4 bases and J gave up 4 bases; unmatched junction bases: 11. The CDR3 spans 16 residues. The CDR3 DNA sequence: TGTGCCAGCAGTTCTTCTGCGGGAGTGGGGGCAGATACGCAGTATTTT. This gives the protein CASSSSAGVGADTQYF. Drawing the rest from reference TRBV28 and TRBJ2-3, the complete variable domain is DVKVTQSSRYLVKRTGEKVFLECVQDMDHENMFWYRQDPGLGLRLIYFSYDVKMKEKGDIPEGYSVSREKKERFSLILESASTNQTSMYLCASSSSAGVGADTQYFGPGTRLTVL.

The chain links TRBV5-4 to TRBJ2-4, with D perhaps matching TRBD1 (5 bases). Germline-derived CDR1 and CDR2 are SGHNT and YYREEE (reference sequence). Between the trimmed V and J ends, which lost 4 bases and 0 bases, there was a span of 8 bases. The CDR3 totals 14 residues. DNA of the CDR3: TGTGCCAGCAGCCCAGACAGAGCCAAAAACATTCAGTACTTC. Amino acid sequence: CASSPDRAKNIQYF.

This clone was picked up one time. J is TRBJ2-7 and V is TRBV6-6; a weak D match, TRBD1 (5 bases). V lost 6 bases to trimming and J lost 2 bases, with 11 bases between them. The CDR3 covers 13 residues. Germline CDR1 MNHNY, CDR2 SVGAGI (reference sequence). This CDR3 reads CASRRQNTYEQYF. CDR3 nucleotide sequence: TGTGCCAGCAGAAGACAGAATACCTACGAGCAGTACTTC.